Here is one T cell receptor (beta chain) with its context. Its specificity is not known. This sample was included in a study of cytomegalovirus exposure and HLA in healthy donors. Study results and limitations: In the roughly 130 validation repertoires, a later analysis found that first-cohort TCR clusters tended to co-occur. There were under 200 TCR beta chains listed as cytomegalovirus-associated.

CDR1 is MDHEN, CDR2 SYDVKM, per germline. The V and J ends lost 2 bases and 10 bases, in that order; junction bases with no gene match: 7. The CDR3 is made up of 14 amino acids. TCRdb's copy holds only in-frame clones and misses some; the assay was immunoSEQ multiplex PCR. This sample has 250,000 to 400,000 clones, with around 90% found just once. The sequence was obtained from a woman in her twenties or thirties in good health and CMV-seropositive. This chain links TRBV28 with TRBJ1-4, with TRBD1 identical over 7 bases. The specimen was PBMCs. The CDR3 here is CASSLRGQHPKLFF. The DNA for the CDR3 is TGTGCCAGCAGTTTAAGGGGACAGCATCCAAAACTGTTTTTT.